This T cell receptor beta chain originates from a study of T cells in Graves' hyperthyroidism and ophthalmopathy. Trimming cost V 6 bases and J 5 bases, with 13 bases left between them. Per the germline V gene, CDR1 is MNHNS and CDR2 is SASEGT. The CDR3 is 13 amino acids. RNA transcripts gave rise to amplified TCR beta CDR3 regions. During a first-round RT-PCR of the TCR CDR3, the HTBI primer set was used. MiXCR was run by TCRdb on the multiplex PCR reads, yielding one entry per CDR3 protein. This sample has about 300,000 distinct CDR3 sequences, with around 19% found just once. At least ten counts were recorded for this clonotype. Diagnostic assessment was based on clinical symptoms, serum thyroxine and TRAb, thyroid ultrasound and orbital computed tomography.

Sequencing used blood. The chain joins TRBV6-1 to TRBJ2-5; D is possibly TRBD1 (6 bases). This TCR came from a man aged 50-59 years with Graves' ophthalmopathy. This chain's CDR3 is CASSAGVRETQYF. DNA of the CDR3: TGTGCCAGCAGCGCAGGGGTGAGGGAGACCCAGTACTTC.